One and the same sample provided the 14 T cell receptor beta chains below, sequenced in a study of CD8 T cells in ankylosing spondylitis. General study findings and limits: What seemed typical of ankylosing spondylitis blood was a TCR beta motif built from about 8 highly homologous variants.

Their cognate antigens are unknown. Via MiXCR, TCRdb re-called the 5' RACE reads, giving one row per CDR3 protein. This table has about 390,000 distinct CDR3 sequences, about 20% appearing once. Specimen: blood, either unsorted or a sorted T cell fraction (not recorded which). All receptors come from a male donor with ankylosing spondylitis.

This clonotype was detected a few times. V gene TRBV20-1 combines with J gene TRBJ1-5; the match to TRBD1 covers 7 bases. This CDR3 is 14 amino acids long. Germline lookup yields CDR1 DFQATT and CDR2 SNEGSKA (reference sequence). With V trimmed by 4 bases and J by 4 bases, 7 bases remained unmatched. The CDR3, as DNA: TGCAGTGCTAAGGACAGGATTGGAAATCAGCCCCAGCATTTT. It is translated as CSAKDRIGNQPQHF.

This clonotype has more than one count but fewer than ten. The rearrangement links TRBV7-2 to TRBJ2-5; D is undetermined. The CDR3 consists of 12 residues. V shed 6 bases and J shed 2 bases, with 7 bases lying between them. CDR1 and CDR2 from the germline V gene are SGHTA and FQGNSA. DNA of the CDR3: TGTGCCAGCAGTCGGCCTCAAGAGACCCAGTACTTC. Amino acids: CASSRPQETQYF.

The chain joins TRBV6-6 to TRBJ1-1; D unresolved. V was shortened by 3 bases and J by 5 bases, with 4 bases between the two germline ends. This CDR3 is 11 amino acids long. Germline-derived CDR1 and CDR2 are MNHNY and SVGAGI (reference sequence). CDR3 in amino acids: CASSYPTEAFF. The DNA of the CDR3 is TGTGCCAGCAGTTATCCAACTGAAGCTTTCTTT.

The V and J genes are TRBV12-3 or TRBV12-4 and TRBJ2-5, with 7 bases aligning to TRBD2. This CDR3 region has 16 residues. J gave up 5 bases and V 4 bases, and 13 bases lay outside the gene matches. The CDR3 sequence is CASSSSGSPGGETQYF. The CDR3 DNA reads TGTGCCAGCAGTTCCTCCGGGTCCCCCGGGGGGGAGACCCAGTACTTC.

The chain employs TRBV5-1 and TRBJ2-1, with D uncertain. This CDR3 region has 14 residues. V lost 4 bases to trimming and J lost 9 bases, with 17 bases between them. From germline, CDR1 is SGHRS and CDR2 YFSETQ. This CDR3 reads CASSHRLSRREQFF. The CDR3, as DNA: TGCGCCAGCAGCCACAGACTTAGTCGCCGTGAGCAGTTCTTC.

CDR3 amino acids: CASSENLWGTEAFF. For the CDR3, the DNA is TGTGCCAGCAGTGAAAATCTATGGGGCACTGAAGCTTTCTTT. The V call is TRBV6-1, the J call TRBJ1-1; D unclear. The CDR3 is 14 residues long. Trimming removed 2 bases at V and 4 bases at J, with 11 bases between. CDR1 is MNHNS and CDR2 is SASEGT in the germline V gene.

This chain links TRBV6-6 with TRBJ1-1; possible D gene TRBD1, 5 bases. The ends were cut back, 4 bases at V and 7 bases at J, with 10 bases in the middle. CDR1 is MNHNY and CDR2 is SVGAGI in the germline V gene (reference sequence). The length of the CDR3 is 12 residues. CDR3 sequence: CASSFRQFEAFF. CDR3 DNA sequence: TGTGCCAGCAGTTTCCGACAGTTTGAAGCTTTCTTT.

This clonotype was counted between two and nine times. The chain carries TRBV27 and TRBJ2-1; a weak D match, TRBD2 (5 bases). The V end was cut by 5 bases, the J end by 3 bases, with 11 bases between. CDR3 length equals 14 residues. Germline-derived CDR1 and CDR2 are MNHEY and SMNVEV (reference sequence). CDR3 coding DNA: TGTGCCAGCAGTACCCGACTATTCTACAATGAGCAGTTCTTC. Protein product: CASSTRLFYNEQFF.

This clonotype was seen just once. The rearrangement uses TRBV6-5 and TRBJ2-1; D ambiguous. Germline CDR1 is MNHEY and CDR2 is SVGAGI. The CDR3 runs 13 residues. Trimming left V 2 bases short and J 10 bases short, with 12 bases between. The CDR3 region has the DNA TGTGCCAGCAGTTACACCGGACGGCCGGAGCAGTTCTTC. It is translated as CASSYTGRPEQFF.

This clonotype was counted a few times. The chain joins TRBV7-9 to TRBJ2-2, with D tentatively TRBD2 (5 bases). The CDR3 covers 15 residues. The germline gives CDR1 SEHNR, CDR2 FQNEAQ (reference sequence). Trimming removed 8 bases from V and 2 bases from J, with 15 bases in between. This chain's CDR3 is CASSARTYNTGELFF. CDR3 bases: TGTGCCAGCTCAGCCCGGACTTACAACACCGGGGAGCTGTTTTTT. Filled out from reference TRBV7-9 and TRBJ2-2, the complete variable domain reads DTGVSQNPRHKITKRGQNVTFRCDPISEHNRLYWYRQTLGQGPEFLTYFQNEAQLEKSRLLSDRFSAERPKGSFSTLEIQRTEQGDSAMYLCASSARTYNTGELFFGEGSRLTVL.

The chain carries TRBV20-1 and TRBJ2-2, with 12 positions matching TRBD2. CDR1 and CDR2 from the germline V gene are DFQATT and SNEGSKA (reference sequence). This CDR3 has 17 amino acids. V dropped 1 base and J dropped 3; count of bases not matched to a gene: 6. CDR3 residues: CSARGPLAGGDTGELFF. CDR3 coding DNA: TGCAGTGCTAGAGGGCCCCTAGCGGGAGGGGACACCGGGGAGCTGTTTTTT.

The CDR3 nucleotides read TGTGCCAGCTCACCACTTCCGACCCCGGGGGAAAAACTGTTTTTT. Residues: CASSPLPTPGEKLFF. This chain uses TRBV18 with TRBJ1-4; D unclear. The CDR3 covers 15 residues. Deletions cut 1 base from V and 8 bases from J, with 14 bases between. The germline V gene has CDR1 KGHSH and CDR2 LQKENI.

This clonotype was seen once. The rearrangement joins TRBV19 to TRBJ2-3; 10 nucleotides match TRBD2. CDR1 is LNHDA, CDR2 SQIVND, per germline (reference sequence). V lost 1 base, J lost 1 base, and 2 bases stayed unmatched. This CDR3 is 16 amino acids long. CDR3 region: CASSIATSGGTDTQYF. The CDR3 bases are TGTGCCAGTAGTATAGCTACTAGCGGGGGCACAGATACGCAGTATTTT. Filled out from reference TRBV19 and TRBJ2-3, the complete variable domain reads DGGITQSPKYLFRKEGQNVTLSCEQNLNHDAMYWYRQDPGQGLRLIYYSQIVNDFQKGDIAEGYSVSREKKESFPLTVTSAQKNPTAFYLCASSIATSGGTDTQYFGPGTRLTVL.

This clonotype was observed a handful of times. The rearrangement joins TRBV20-1 to TRBJ2-3; 11 nucleotides agree with TRBD1. Per the germline V gene, CDR1 is DFQATT and CDR2 is SNEGSKA (reference sequence). The CDR3 sequence is 17 residues long. The V segment lost 6 bases and the J segment 1 base; nucleotides outside the gene matches: 12. The CDR3 region is CSAQGGTGGIGTDTQYF. The CDR3 DNA sequence: TGCAGTGCCCAGGGCGGGACAGGGGGGATAGGCACAGATACGCAGTATTTT.